These 10 T cell receptor beta chains share one sample of origin, sequenced in a study of vaccination and CD4 T cells after COVID-19. No cognate antigen is known for these TCRs. Sequencing of DNA taken from cultured CD4+ T cells relied on the Oncomine TCR Beta short-read assay. One entry per CDR3 protein, called by TCRdb with MiXCR from the PCR reads. Here the sample spans fewer than 15,000 distinct CDR3 sequences, roughly 30% being singletons. As to treatment: approximately nine-day PBMC culture with coronavirus spike peptide pools or control peptides (ViraFEST assay). Sequenced here: CD4+ T cells from blood, cultured in vitro, sampled before SARS-CoV-2 vaccination. These receptors came from a human donor who received a COVID-19 vaccine.

This clonotype was counted only a few times. The rearrangement uses TRBV7-8 and TRBJ1-5; 8 nucleotides line up with TRBD1. The CDR3 runs 16 residues. Germline CDR1 SGHVS, CDR2 FQNEAQ. The ends lost 4 bases at V and 2 bases at J; junction bases unmatched: 7. CDR3 nucleotides: TGTGCCAGCAGCTCCATACAGGGGGTTGGCAATCAGCCCCAGCATTTT. As protein: CASSSIQGVGNQPQHF.

V is TRBV11-2 and J is TRBJ1-2, with no clear D. The CDR3 covers 14 residues. Per the germline V gene, CDR1 is SGHAT and CDR2 is FQNNGV. V lost 1 base and J 3 bases, leaving 9 bases between the germline ends. The DNA of the CDR3 is TGTGCCAGCAGCTTAGGGAACGGCGACTATGGCTACACCTTC. It is translated as CASSLGNGDYGYTF.

This clonotype was counted a few times. The V gene is TRBV20-1, the J gene TRBJ2-3, with 12 nucleotides matching TRBD2. The junction had 6 bases not matched to a gene; V was cut back by 3 bases and J by 2 bases. Germline CDR1 is DFQATT and CDR2 is SNEGSKA (reference sequence). CDR3 length: 16 residues. The chain's CDR3 is CSARAGLAGITDTQYF. The CDR3 DNA reads TGCAGTGCTAGGGCCGGACTAGCGGGGATCACAGATACGCAGTATTTT.

V gene TRBV6-1 combines with J gene TRBJ1-2, with D perhaps matching TRBD1 (6 bases). The CDR3 has 13 residues. V dropped 5 bases and J dropped 3 bases, with 10 bases sitting between them. Germline CDR1 MNHNS, CDR2 SASEGT. The CDR3 is CASSRDNDYGYTF. CDR3 bases: TGTGCCAGCAGTAGGGACAACGACTATGGCTACACCTTC.

The chain uses TRBV20-1 and TRBJ1-5; D gene uncertain. The CDR3 sequence is 13 residues long. Per the germline V gene, CDR1 is DFQATT and CDR2 is SNEGSKA (reference sequence). Trimming removed 5 bases at V and 2 bases at J, with 10 bases between. The DNA of the CDR3 is TGCAGTGCTCTTGGACGGGGCAATCAGCCCCAGCATTTT. It is translated as CSALGRGNQPQHF.

This clonotype was detected only a few times. This chain joins TRBV11-2 and TRBJ1-1, with TRBD1 matching over 7 bases. Per germline, CDR1 SGHAT and CDR2 FQNNGV. This CDR3 region has 18 residues. The ends lost 0 bases at V and 5 bases at J; junction bases unmatched: 15. The CDR3 loop reads CASSLDRGLRGMWTEAFF. The CDR3, as DNA: TGTGCCAGCAGCTTAGATCGGGGGCTCAGGGGGATGTGGACTGAAGCTTTCTTT.

J is TRBJ1-2 and V is TRBV21-1. TRBV21-1 is reported as a pseudogene. The CDR3 covers 15 residues. The CDR3 spells CASSKRSEDFYGYTF. CDR3 nucleotide sequence: TGTGCCAGCAGCAAAAGGTCGGAGGACTTCTATGGCTACACCTTC.

This chain joins TRBV6-1 and TRBJ2-6; 7 nucleotides align to TRBD1. Germline V gene lookup returns CDR1 MNHNS and CDR2 SASEGT. The trim removed 5 bases at V and 0 bases at J, leaving 7 bases unmatched. The CDR3 has 17 amino acids. CDR3 sequence reads: CASSPRDSHSGANVLTF. The DNA for the CDR3 is TGTGCCAGCAGTCCCCGGGACAGCCACTCTGGGGCCAACGTCCTGACTTTC.

V and J are TRBV6-1 and TRBJ1-1; weak D call: TRBD1 (6 bases). The CDR3 spans 15 residues. V was cut by 4 bases and J by 9 bases, with 21 bases left in between. Germline V CDR1 and CDR2: MNHNS, SASEGT. The CDR3 DNA is TGTGCCAGCAGTGGGACCCACAATTACAGGGTTCAAGCTTTCTTT. Translating gives CASSGTHNYRVQAFF.

V and J are TRBV6-1 and TRBJ1-1, with D perhaps matching TRBD1 (5 bases). Per the germline V gene, CDR1 is MNHNS and CDR2 is SASEGT. This CDR3 comprises 14 residues. V lost 2 bases to trimming and J lost 0 bases, with 7 bases between them. This CDR3 reads CASSERGLNTEAFF. Here the CDR3 DNA reads TGTGCCAGCAGTGAACGGGGCCTGAACACTGAAGCTTTCTTT.